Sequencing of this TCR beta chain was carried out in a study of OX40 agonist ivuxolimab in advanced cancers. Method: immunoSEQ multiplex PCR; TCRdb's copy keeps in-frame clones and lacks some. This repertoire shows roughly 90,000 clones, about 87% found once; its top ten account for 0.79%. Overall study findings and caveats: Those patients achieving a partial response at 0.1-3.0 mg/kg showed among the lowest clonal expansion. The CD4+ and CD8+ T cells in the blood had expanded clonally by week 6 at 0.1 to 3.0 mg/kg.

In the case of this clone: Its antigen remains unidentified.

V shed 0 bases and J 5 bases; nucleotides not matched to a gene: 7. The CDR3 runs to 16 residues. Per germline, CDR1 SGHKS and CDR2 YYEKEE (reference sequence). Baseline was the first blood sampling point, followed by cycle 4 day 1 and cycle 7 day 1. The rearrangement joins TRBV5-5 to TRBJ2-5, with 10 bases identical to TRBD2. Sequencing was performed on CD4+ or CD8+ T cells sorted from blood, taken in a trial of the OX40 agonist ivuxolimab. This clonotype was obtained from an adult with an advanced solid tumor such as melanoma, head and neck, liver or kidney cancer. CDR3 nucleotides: TGTGCCAGCAGCTTGGAGGGGACTAGCGAGTGGGAGACCCAGTACTTC. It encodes CASSLEGTSEWETQYF.